A selection of T cell receptor beta chains follows, all from one sample in a study of read filtering for tumor transcriptome and immune sequencing. TCRdb reanalysed the reads using MiXCR and keeps one entry per CDR3 protein. Of 90,000 to 95,000 distinct CDR3 sequences in the sample, under 25% are singletons; the top ten hold about an eighth. Sequencing used a population of CD138-negative cells sorted from bone marrow. These receptors came from a donor at least 40 years old with multiple myeloma. The CDR3 runs from the conserved cysteine through the conserved F or W. D genes are given only for firm matches. Clone size appears in some rows only: once, few, many, or a class for an expanded clone.

j_gene: TRBJ2-3; d_gene: .; abundance: many; v_gene: TRBV2; CDR3nt: TGTGCCAGCAGTCCCTACGGACAGATAACAGATACGCAGTATTTT; CDR3aa: CASSPYGQITDTQYF
j_gene: TRBJ1-4; d_gene: .; abundance: .; v_gene: TRBV18; CDR3nt: TGTGCCAGCTCACCGGCGGCAGGGTCGGATGAAAAACTGTTTTTT; CDR3aa: CASSPAAGSDEKLFF
j_gene: TRBJ2-7; d_gene: .; abundance: few; v_gene: TRBV7-2; CDR3nt: TGTGCCAGCAGCTTAGTTCAGGACTACGAGCAGTACTTC; CDR3aa: CASSLVQDYEQYF
j_gene: TRBJ1-1; d_gene: TRBD1; abundance: many; v_gene: TRBV20-1; CDR3nt: TGCAGTGCTAGAGGAGGAGGGGGCGCGGCTTTCTTT; CDR3aa: CSARGGGGAAFF
j_gene: TRBJ2-5; d_gene: TRBD2; abundance: many; v_gene: TRBV4-2; CDR3nt: TGTGCCAGCAGCCAACTAGCGGCAGGTGGGGGGAGAGAGACCCAGTACTTC; CDR3aa: CASSQLAAGGGRETQYF
j_gene: TRBJ2-1; d_gene: TRBD2; abundance: .; v_gene: TRBV4-2; CDR3nt: TGTGCCAGCAGCTTCAGTTGGGGGGGGACTAGCGGTTACAATGAGCAGTTCTTC; CDR3aa: CASSFSWGGTSGYNEQFF
j_gene: TRBJ2-2; d_gene: .; abundance: many; v_gene: TRBV12-3/TRBV12-4; CDR3nt: TGTGCCAGCAGTAGGGCCAGGAACACCGGGGAGCTGTTTTTT; CDR3aa: CASSRARNTGELFF
j_gene: TRBJ2-3; d_gene: TRBD2; abundance: many; v_gene: TRBV7-9; CDR3nt: TGTGCCAGCAGCTTAACTAGCGTGGTAGTAGATACGCAGTATTTT; CDR3aa: CASSLTSVVVDTQYF
j_gene: TRBJ2-7; d_gene: TRBD2; abundance: many; v_gene: TRBV4-1; CDR3nt: TGCGCCAGCAGTGACGGACTAGCGGGACTCTACGAGCAGTACTTC; CDR3aa: CASSDGLAGLYEQYF
j_gene: TRBJ2-7; d_gene: TRBD1; abundance: many; v_gene: TRBV5-1; CDR3nt: TGCGCCAGCAGCCCGCGGACAGGGCCGGCGAGATACGAGCAGTACTTC; CDR3aa: CASSPRTGPARYEQYF
j_gene: TRBJ1-1; d_gene: TRBD1; abundance: many; v_gene: TRBV6-6; CDR3nt: TGTGCCAGCAGTTACGGGACAGGGGAAGCTTTCTTT; CDR3aa: CASSYGTGEAFF
j_gene: TRBJ1-2; d_gene: .; abundance: few; v_gene: TRBV7-9; CDR3nt: TGTGCCAGCAGCCGGACGGTTAACTATGGCTTCACCTTC; CDR3aa: CASSRTVNYGFTF
j_gene: TRBJ2-5; d_gene: TRBD2; abundance: few; v_gene: TRBV6-2/TRBV6-3; CDR3nt: TGTGCCAGCAGTTATGGAAACCTAGCGGGGATCCAAGAGACCCAGTACTTC; CDR3aa: CASSYGNLAGIQETQYF
j_gene: TRBJ2-5; d_gene: TRBD2; abundance: many; v_gene: TRBV5-1; CDR3nt: TGCGCCAGCAGCCCGACTCTAGCGGGGAACCAAGAGACCCAGTACTTC; CDR3aa: CASSPTLAGNQETQYF
j_gene: TRBJ2-2; d_gene: .; abundance: few; v_gene: TRBV6-2/TRBV6-3; CDR3nt: TGTGCCAGCAGTACCGGACTCGCCGGGGAGCTGTTTTTT; CDR3aa: CASSTGLAGELFF
j_gene: TRBJ1-1; d_gene: .; abundance: few; v_gene: TRBV28; CDR3nt: TGTGCCAGCAGTTTCCCCTTTGGCCCGACTATGAACACTGAAGCTTTCTTT; CDR3aa: CASSFPFGPTMNTEAFF
j_gene: TRBJ2-1; d_gene: TRBD2; abundance: .; v_gene: TRBV7-2; CDR3nt: TGTGCCAGCACCCGACCGGGGGGAGGCTACAATGAGCAGTTCTTC; CDR3aa: CASTRPGGGYNEQFF
j_gene: TRBJ2-5; d_gene: .; abundance: .; v_gene: TRBV18; CDR3nt: TGTGCCAGCTCATCGGACAGTCTACCTCAAGAGACCCAGTACTTC; CDR3aa: CASSSDSLPQETQYF
j_gene: TRBJ2-5; d_gene: .; abundance: many; v_gene: TRBV20-1; CDR3nt: TGCAGTGCTAGAGGATCCCTTCTAGAGACCCAGTACTTC; CDR3aa: CSARGSLLETQYF
j_gene: TRBJ2-1; d_gene: TRBD2; abundance: many; v_gene: TRBV11-3; CDR3nt: TGTGCCAGCAGCCGGACTAGTAATGAGCAGTTCTTC; CDR3aa: CASSRTSNEQFF
j_gene: TRBJ2-5; d_gene: .; abundance: few; v_gene: TRBV7-9; CDR3nt: TGTGCCAGCAGCACCCGACTGGAACAAGAGACCCAGTACTTC; CDR3aa: CASSTRLEQETQYF
j_gene: TRBJ1-5; d_gene: .; abundance: few; v_gene: TRBV20-1; CDR3nt: TGCAGTGCTAGAGTCACAGGGAGCAATCAGCCCCAGCATTTT; CDR3aa: CSARVTGSNQPQHF
j_gene: TRBJ2-5; d_gene: TRBD2; abundance: many; v_gene: TRBV24-1; CDR3nt: TGTGCCACCAGTGATTTGCTAGCGGGGACCCAGTACTTC; CDR3aa: CATSDLLAGTQYF
j_gene: TRBJ1-5; d_gene: .; abundance: .; v_gene: TRBV19; CDR3nt: TGTGCCGGTAGTTGGTGGAATCAGCCCCAGCATTTT; CDR3aa: CAGSWWNQPQHF
j_gene: TRBJ2-7; d_gene: .; abundance: .; v_gene: TRBV19; CDR3nt: TGTGCCAGTAGTCCCGTGGCCAGGGGCAACGAGCAGTACTTC; CDR3aa: CASSPVARGNEQYF
j_gene: TRBJ2-6; d_gene: .; abundance: many; v_gene: TRBV18; CDR3nt: TGTGCCAGCTCACAGAGCTCTGGGGCCAACGTCCTGACTTTC; CDR3aa: CASSQSSGANVLTF
j_gene: TRBJ1-5; d_gene: .; abundance: few; v_gene: TRBV6-6; CDR3nt: TGTGCCAGCAGTTACTCGAGAAGGACAGCCCGGCGGGGCAATCAGCCCCAGCATTTT; CDR3aa: CASSYSRRTARRGNQPQHF
j_gene: TRBJ1-5; d_gene: .; abundance: few; v_gene: TRBV10-2; CDR3nt: TGCGCCAGCAGCCAAGGACAGAACAATCAGCCCCAGCATTTT; CDR3aa: CASSQGQNNQPQHF
j_gene: TRBJ2-1; d_gene: .; abundance: many; v_gene: TRBV14; CDR3nt: TGTGCCAGCAGCCAAGGGGGGTGGCGGGCCGCCTACAATGAGCAGTTCTTC; CDR3aa: CASSQGGWRAAYNEQFF
j_gene: TRBJ1-1; d_gene: .; abundance: many; v_gene: TRBV7-9; CDR3nt: TGTGCCAGCAGCTTAGCCCCGGGGGTGAACACTGAAGCTTTCTTT; CDR3aa: CASSLAPGVNTEAFF
j_gene: TRBJ2-1; d_gene: .; abundance: .; v_gene: TRBV2; CDR3nt: TGTGCCATTTCCTCCTACAATGAGCAGTTCTTC; CDR3aa: CAISSYNEQFF
j_gene: TRBJ2-2; d_gene: TRBD2; abundance: few; v_gene: TRBV5-6; CDR3nt: TGTGCCAGCAGCCCGGGACTAGGGACCGGGGAGCTGTTTTTT; CDR3aa: CASSPGLGTGELFF
j_gene: TRBJ1-5; d_gene: TRBD1; abundance: few; v_gene: TRBV19; CDR3nt: TGTGCCAGTAGGTGGACAGGGGGCGTTCAGCCCCAGCATTTT; CDR3aa: CASRWTGGVQPQHF
j_gene: TRBJ2-7; d_gene: TRBD1; abundance: few; v_gene: TRBV6-6; CDR3nt: TGTGCCAGCAGTTACGACAGGGCCTACGAGCAGTACTTC; CDR3aa: CASSYDRAYEQYF
j_gene: TRBJ1-1; d_gene: .; abundance: many; v_gene: TRBV7-9; CDR3nt: TGTGCCAGCAGCTCCACTTATGCCGGGAGGGGAACTGAAGCTTTCTTT; CDR3aa: CASSSTYAGRGTEAFF
j_gene: TRBJ2-1; d_gene: .; abundance: few; v_gene: TRBV19; CDR3nt: TGTGCCAGTAGCCGCTCCAGCAGGGGTGCGTCCTACAATGAGCAGTTCTTC; CDR3aa: CASSRSSRGASYNEQFF